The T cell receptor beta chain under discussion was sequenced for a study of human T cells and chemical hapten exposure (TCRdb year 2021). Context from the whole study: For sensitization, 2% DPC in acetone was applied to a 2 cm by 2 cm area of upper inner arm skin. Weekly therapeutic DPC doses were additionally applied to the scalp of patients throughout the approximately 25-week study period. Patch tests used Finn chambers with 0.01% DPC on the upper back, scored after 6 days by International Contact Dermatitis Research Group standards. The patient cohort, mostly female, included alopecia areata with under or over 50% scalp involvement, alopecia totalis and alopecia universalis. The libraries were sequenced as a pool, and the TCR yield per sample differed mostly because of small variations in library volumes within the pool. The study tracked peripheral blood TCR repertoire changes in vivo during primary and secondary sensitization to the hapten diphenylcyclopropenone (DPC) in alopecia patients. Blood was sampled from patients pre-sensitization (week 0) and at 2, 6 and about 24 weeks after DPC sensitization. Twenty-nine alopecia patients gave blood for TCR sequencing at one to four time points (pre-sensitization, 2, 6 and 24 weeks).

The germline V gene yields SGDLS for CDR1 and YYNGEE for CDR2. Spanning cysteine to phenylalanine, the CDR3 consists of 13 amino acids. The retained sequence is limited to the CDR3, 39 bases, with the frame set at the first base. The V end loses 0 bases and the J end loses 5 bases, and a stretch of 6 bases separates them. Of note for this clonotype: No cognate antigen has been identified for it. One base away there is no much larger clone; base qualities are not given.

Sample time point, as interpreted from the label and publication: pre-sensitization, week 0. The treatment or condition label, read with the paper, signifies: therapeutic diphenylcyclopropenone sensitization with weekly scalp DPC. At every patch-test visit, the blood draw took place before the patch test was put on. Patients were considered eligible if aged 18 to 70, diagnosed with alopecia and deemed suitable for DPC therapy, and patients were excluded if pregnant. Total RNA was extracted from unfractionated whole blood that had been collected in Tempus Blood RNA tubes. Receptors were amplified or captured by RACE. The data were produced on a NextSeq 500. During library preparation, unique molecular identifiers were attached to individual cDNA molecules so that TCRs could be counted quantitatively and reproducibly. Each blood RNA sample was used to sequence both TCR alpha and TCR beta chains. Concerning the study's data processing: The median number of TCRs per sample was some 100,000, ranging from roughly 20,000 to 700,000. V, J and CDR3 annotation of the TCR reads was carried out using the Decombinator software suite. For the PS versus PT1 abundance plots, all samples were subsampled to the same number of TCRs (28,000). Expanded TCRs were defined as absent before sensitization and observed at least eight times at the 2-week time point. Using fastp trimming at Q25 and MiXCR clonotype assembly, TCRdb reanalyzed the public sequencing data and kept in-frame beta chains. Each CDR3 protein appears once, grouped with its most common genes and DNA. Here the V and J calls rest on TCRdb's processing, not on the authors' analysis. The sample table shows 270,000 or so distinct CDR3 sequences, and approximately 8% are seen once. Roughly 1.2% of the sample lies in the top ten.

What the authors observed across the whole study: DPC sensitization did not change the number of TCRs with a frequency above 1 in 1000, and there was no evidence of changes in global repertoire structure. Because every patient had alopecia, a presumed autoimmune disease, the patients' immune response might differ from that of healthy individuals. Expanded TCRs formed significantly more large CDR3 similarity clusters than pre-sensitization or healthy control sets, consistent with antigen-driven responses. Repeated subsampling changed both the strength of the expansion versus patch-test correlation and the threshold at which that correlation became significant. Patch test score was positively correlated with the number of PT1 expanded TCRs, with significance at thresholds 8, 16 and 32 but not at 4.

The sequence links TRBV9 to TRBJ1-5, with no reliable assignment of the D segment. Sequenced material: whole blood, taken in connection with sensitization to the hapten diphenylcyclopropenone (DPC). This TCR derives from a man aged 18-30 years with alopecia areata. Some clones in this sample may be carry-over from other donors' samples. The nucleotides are TGTGCCAGCAGCGTAGGGCGGGATCAGCCCCAGCATTTT. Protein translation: CASSVGRDQPQHF.